This TCR beta chain was identified in a study of T cells after posttransplantation cyclophosphamide. Findings and caveats of the study: TRB overlap between skin or GI tissue T cells and blood was limited.

Clones were read by immunoSEQ multiplex PCR, and TCRdb kept only the in-frame ones, dropping some. Among 10,000 to 15,000 clones, about four fifths were seen once, and the ten largest hold 0.83%. Points on this clone: Antigen specificity is unknown.

The V end lost 8 bases, the J end lost 3 bases, and 10 bases lay between the germline ends. Germline-derived CDR1 and CDR2 are MNHEY and SVGAGI. The CDR3 length is 12 residues. This related bone marrow graft donor gave peripheral blood on the day of marrow donation. The clonotype comes from a man over 45 in good health, CMV-negative, and a related stem cell transplant donor. Sequencing was carried out using memory CD4+ T cells sorted from PBMCs. The V gene is TRBV6-5, the J gene TRBJ1-1, with a possible D match to TRBD1 (5 bases). CDR3 sequence reads: CASLTGDTEAFF. The CDR3 DNA sequence: TGTGCCAGCCTAACGGGGGACACTGAAGCTTTCTTT.